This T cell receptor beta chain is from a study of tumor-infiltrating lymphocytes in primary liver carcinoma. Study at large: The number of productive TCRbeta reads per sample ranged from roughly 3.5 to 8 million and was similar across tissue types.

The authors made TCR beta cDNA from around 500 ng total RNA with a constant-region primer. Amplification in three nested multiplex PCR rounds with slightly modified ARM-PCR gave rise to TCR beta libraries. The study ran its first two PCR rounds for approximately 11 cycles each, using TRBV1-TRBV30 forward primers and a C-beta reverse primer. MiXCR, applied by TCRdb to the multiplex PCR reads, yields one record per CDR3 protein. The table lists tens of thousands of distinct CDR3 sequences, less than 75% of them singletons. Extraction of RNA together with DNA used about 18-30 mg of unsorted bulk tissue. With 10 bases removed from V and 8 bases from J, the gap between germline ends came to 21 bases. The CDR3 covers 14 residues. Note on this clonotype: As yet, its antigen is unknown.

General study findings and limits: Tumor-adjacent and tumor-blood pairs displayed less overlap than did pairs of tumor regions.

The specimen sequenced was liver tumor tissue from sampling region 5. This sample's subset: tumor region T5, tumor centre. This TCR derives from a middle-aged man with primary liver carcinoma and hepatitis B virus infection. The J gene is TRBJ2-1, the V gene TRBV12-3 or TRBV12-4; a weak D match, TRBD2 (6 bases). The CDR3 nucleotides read TGTGCCAACAGCCCAAGACTAGATGTTGATGAGCAGTTCTTC. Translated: CANSPRLDVDEQFF.